This passage covers 13 T cell receptor beta chains from one sample sequenced in a study of T cells after posttransplantation cyclophosphamide. Data came from immunoSEQ multiplex PCR; TCRdb stores just in-frame clones and leaves some out. Of roughly 1,300 clones in the sample, 74% are singletons; the top ten hold 12%. The sample was memory CD8+ T cells sorted from blood. The receptors originated from a man aged 45-65 years in good health, CMV-negative, and a related stem cell transplant donor.

This sequence joins TRBV7-6 and TRBJ2-2; D perhaps matches TRBD1 (8 bases). The germline V gene encodes CDR1 SGHVS and CDR2 FNYEAQ. The CDR3 spans 17 residues. Deletions cut 3 bases from V and 1 base from J, with 15 bases between. This CDR3 is CASSLRNRGGNTGELFF. For the CDR3, the DNA is TGTGCCAGCAGCTTGAGGAACAGGGGGGGGAACACCGGGGAGCTGTTTTTT.

This clone showed up just a few times. CDR3 sequence (DNA): TGCGCCAGCAGCCAAGCGGTAGCGGGAGTATACAATGAGCAGTTCTTC. Amino acids: CASSQAVAGVYNEQFF. The chain carries TRBV4-1 and TRBJ2-1; 9 nucleotides match TRBD2. The CDR3 totals 16 residues. Trimming removed 1 base from V and 4 bases from J; junction bases left unmatched: 5. The germline V gene encodes CDR1 MGHRA and CDR2 YSYEKL.

The chain links TRBV9 to TRBJ2-1, with TRBD2 as a possible D gene (6 bases). The V gene lost 7 bases and the J gene lost 5 bases, with 13 bases spanning the gap. The CDR3 loop spans 13 amino acids. The V gene's germline CDR1 is SGDLS and CDR2 YYNGEE. CDR3 DNA: TGTGCCAGCCAAGGAGGGAGGAACAATGAGCAGTTCTTC. It is translated as CASQGGRNNEQFF. Variable domain in full (rest from reference TRBV9 and TRBJ2-1): DSGVTQTPKHLITATGQRVTLRCSPRSGDLSVYWYQQSLDQGLQFLIQYYNGEERAKGNILERFSAQQFPDLHSELNLSSLELGDSALYFCASQGGRNNEQFFGPGTRLTVL.

This sequence joins TRBV5-1 and TRBJ1-2; D unclear. The germline gives CDR1 SGHRS, CDR2 YFSETQ. V lost 2 bases, J lost 0 bases, and 8 bases lay in between. The CDR3 totals 14 residues. CDR3 nucleotide sequence: TGCGCCAGCAGCTTAACAGAGTCTAACTATGGCTACACCTTC. It yields the protein CASSLTESNYGYTF.

The rearrangement joins TRBV7-3 to TRBJ2-7; possible D gene TRBD1, 6 bases. Trimming shortened V by 5 bases and J by 2 bases, and 16 bases separated the two germline ends. Germline values: CDR1 SGHTA, CDR2 FQGTGA. The CDR3 is 15 amino acids. The chain's CDR3 is CASSIVPRGPYEQYF. The CDR3 nucleotides read TGTGCCAGCAGCATCGTACCCAGGGGACCCTACGAGCAGTACTTC. The full variable domain, completed using reference TRBV7-3 and TRBJ2-7, is GAGVSQTPSNKVTEKGKYVELRCDPISGHTALYWYRQSLGQGPEFLIYFQGTGAADDSGLPNDRFFAVRPEGSVSTLKIQRTERGDSAVYLCASSIVPRGPYEQYFGPGTRLTVT.

This clone was found a few times. V usage is TRBV6-6 and J usage is TRBJ2-7; D is possibly TRBD1 (6 bases). Trimming took 0 bases from V and 7 from J, leaving 7 bases between them. The CDR3 covers 12 residues. Germline V gene sequence: CDR1 MNHNY, CDR2 SVGAGI (reference sequence). For the CDR3, the DNA is TGTGCCAGCAGTTACTCTACAGGGGAGCAGTACTTC. This gives the protein CASSYSTGEQYF.

There are a few counts of this clone. CDR3 sequence (DNA): TGTGCCAGCAGTCGGGAAGAGGACAGGGCCTTTGAAGCTTTCTTT. It is translated as CASSREEDRAFEAFF. The V call is TRBV27, the J call TRBJ1-1, with 8 bases that match TRBD1. The CDR3 extends over 15 amino acids. The germline CDR1 and CDR2 sequences are MNHEY and SMNVEV (reference sequence). Trimming cost V 5 bases and J 7 bases; bases outside gene matches: 12.

V is TRBV14 and J is TRBJ1-1; possibly TRBD1 for D (5 bases). The CDR3 is made up of 14 amino acids. Germline-derived CDR1 and CDR2 are SGHDN and FVKESK. The V end lost 6 bases, the J end lost 1 base, and 12 bases lay between the germline ends. The CDR3: CASRPQVTNTEAFF. The DNA of the CDR3 is TGTGCCAGCAGGCCACAGGTAACGAACACTGAAGCTTTCTTT.

V gene TRBV23-1 combines with J gene TRBJ2-7; TRBD1 aligns across 7 bases. TRBV23-1 is classed as an ORF, of uncertain function. This CDR3 has 14 amino acids. V shed 6 bases and J 2 bases; nucleotides not matched to a gene: 7. CDR3 residues: CASRHRDRTYEQYF. The CDR3 DNA reads as TGCGCCAGCAGGCACCGGGACAGAACCTACGAGCAGTACTTC.

The rearrangement uses TRBV7-9 and TRBJ2-5, with TRBD2 matching 12 bases. J was trimmed by 14 bases and V by 3 bases; bases with no gene match: 4. Germline V lookup: CDR1 SEHNR, CDR2 FQNEAQ (reference sequence). CDR3 length: 12 residues. In DNA, the CDR3 is TGTGCCAGCAGCTTCGGGACTAGCGGGCTCTACTTC. Translated, it gives CASSFGTSGLYF.

Worth noting for this clone: Germline is not matched at one junction end, which may reflect a read error. The V call is TRBV7-8, the J call TRBJ2-7, with D possibly matching TRBD1 (5 bases). This CDR3 region has 13 residues. The germline V gene has CDR1 SGHVS and CDR2 FQNEAQ. The CDR3 DNA follows: TGTGCTAGCAGCTTGAAACAGGCATACGAGCAGTACTTC. As protein: CASSLKQAYEQYF. Full variable domain (rest looked up from reference TRBV7-8 and TRBJ2-7): GAGVSQSPRYKVAKRGQDVALRCDPISGHVSLFWYQQALGQGPEFLTYFQNEAQLDKSGLPSDRFFAERPEGSVSTLKIQRTQQEDSAVYLCASSLKQAYEQYFGPGTRLTVT.

The gene calls are TRBV6-5 and TRBJ2-7, with D possibly matching TRBD2 (5 bases). Germline CDR1 reads MNHEY; CDR2 reads SVGAGI. V gave up 6 bases and J gave up 7 bases, with 13 bases separating them. The length of the CDR3 is 12 residues. CDR3 DNA: TGTGCCAGCAGCGGCCTAGCTCTGGAGCAGTACTTC. Its protein is CASSGLALEQYF.

In nucleotides, the CDR3 is TGTGCCAGTAGTACCCTGGATGACGGGGTGGGAGACTATGGCTACACCTTC. Its protein product is CASSTLDDGVGDYGYTF. The V call is TRBV19, the J call TRBJ1-2; no firm D call. The CDR3 loop spans 17 amino acids. CDR1 LNHDA and CDR2 SQIVND come from the germline V gene (reference sequence). Trimming took 4 bases from V and 3 from J, leaving 21 bases between them.